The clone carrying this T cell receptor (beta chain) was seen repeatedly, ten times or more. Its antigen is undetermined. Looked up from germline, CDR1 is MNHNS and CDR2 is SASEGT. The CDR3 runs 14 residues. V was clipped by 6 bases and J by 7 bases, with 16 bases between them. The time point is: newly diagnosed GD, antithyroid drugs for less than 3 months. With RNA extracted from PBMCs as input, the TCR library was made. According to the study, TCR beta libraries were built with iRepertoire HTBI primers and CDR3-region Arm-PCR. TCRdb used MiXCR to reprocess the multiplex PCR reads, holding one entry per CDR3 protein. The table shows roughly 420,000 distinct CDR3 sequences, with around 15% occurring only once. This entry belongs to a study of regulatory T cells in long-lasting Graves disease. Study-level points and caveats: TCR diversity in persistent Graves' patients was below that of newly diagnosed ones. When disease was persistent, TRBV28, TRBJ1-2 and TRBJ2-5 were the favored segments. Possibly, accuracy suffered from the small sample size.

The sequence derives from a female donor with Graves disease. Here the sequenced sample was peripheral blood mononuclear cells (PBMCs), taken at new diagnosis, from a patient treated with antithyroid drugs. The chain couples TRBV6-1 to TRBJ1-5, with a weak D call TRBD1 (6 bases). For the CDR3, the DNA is TGTGCCAGCAGGCCACGACAGGTCGGACAGCCCCAGCATTTT. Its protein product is CASRPRQVGQPQHF.